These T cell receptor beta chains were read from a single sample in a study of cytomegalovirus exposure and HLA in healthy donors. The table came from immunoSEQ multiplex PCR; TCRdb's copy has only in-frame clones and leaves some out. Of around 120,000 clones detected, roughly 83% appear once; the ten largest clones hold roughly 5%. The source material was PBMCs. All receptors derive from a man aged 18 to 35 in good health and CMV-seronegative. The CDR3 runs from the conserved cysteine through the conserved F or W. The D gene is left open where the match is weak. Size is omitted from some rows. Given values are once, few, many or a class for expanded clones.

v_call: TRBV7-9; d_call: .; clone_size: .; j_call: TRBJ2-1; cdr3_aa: CASSRMADEQFF; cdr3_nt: TGTGCCAGCAGCCGAATGGCGGATGAGCAGTTCTTC
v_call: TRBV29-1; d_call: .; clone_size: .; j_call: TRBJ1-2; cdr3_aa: CSVDLGVGYTF; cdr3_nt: TGCAGCGTTGACCTAGGGGTTGGCTACACCTTC
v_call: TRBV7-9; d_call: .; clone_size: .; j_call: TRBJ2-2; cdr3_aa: CASSLTVVPGELFF; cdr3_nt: TGTGCCAGCAGCTTAACGGTAGTCCCCGGGGAGCTGTTTTTT
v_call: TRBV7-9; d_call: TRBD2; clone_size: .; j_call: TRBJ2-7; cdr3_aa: CASSPRTSGSGWTAYEQYF; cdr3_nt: TGTGCCAGCAGCCCCAGGACTAGCGGGAGCGGGTGGACCGCCTACGAGCAGTACTTC
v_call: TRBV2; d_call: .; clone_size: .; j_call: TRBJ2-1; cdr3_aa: CASSGVVTGEQFF; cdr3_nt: TGTGCCAGCAGTGGGGTAGTAACGGGTGAGCAGTTCTTC
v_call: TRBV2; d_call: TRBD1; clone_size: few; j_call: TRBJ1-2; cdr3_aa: CATRTGGYGYTF; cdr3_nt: TGTGCCACCAGGACAGGGGGTTATGGCTACACCTTC
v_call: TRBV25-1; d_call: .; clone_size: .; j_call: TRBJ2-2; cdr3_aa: CASSVWGAGELFF; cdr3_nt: TGTGCCAGCAGTGTATGGGGGGCCGGGGAGCTGTTTTTT
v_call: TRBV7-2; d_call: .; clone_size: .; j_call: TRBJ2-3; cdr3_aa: CASSQNAAVYTDTQYF; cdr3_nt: TGTGCCAGCAGCCAAAACGCGGCAGTTTATACAGATACGCAGTATTTT
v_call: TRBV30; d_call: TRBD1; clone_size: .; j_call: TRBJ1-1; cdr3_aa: CAWSVQGTGLTEAFF; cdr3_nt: TGTGCCTGGAGTGTACAAGGGACAGGGCTTACTGAAGCTTTCTTT
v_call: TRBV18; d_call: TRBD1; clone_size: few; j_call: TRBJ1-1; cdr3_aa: CASSPERQGNTEAFF; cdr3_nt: TGTGCCAGCTCACCCGAACGACAGGGGAACACTGAAGCTTTCTTT
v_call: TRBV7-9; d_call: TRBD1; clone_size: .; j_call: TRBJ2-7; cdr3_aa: CASSSTDRGNEQYF; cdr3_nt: TGTGCCAGCAGCTCCACCGACAGGGGGAACGAGCAGTACTTC
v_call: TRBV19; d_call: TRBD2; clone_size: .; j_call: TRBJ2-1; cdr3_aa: CASSAPGTSGGAANEQFF; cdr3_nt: TGTGCCAGTAGTGCCCCCGGGACTAGCGGGGGGGCCGCGAATGAGCAGTTCTTC
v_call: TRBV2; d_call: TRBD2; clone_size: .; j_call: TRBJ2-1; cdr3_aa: CASSEALAGGISYNEQFF; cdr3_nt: TGTGCCAGCAGTGAAGCGCTAGCGGGAGGAATCTCCTACAATGAGCAGTTCTTC
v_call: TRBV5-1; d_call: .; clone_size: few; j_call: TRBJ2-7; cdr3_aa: CASSFRTETYEQYF; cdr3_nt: TGCGCCAGCAGCTTCCGGACAGAAACCTACGAGCAGTACTTC
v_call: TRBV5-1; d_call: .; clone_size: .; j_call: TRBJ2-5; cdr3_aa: CASSATRADGTQYF; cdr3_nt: TGCGCCAGCAGTGCAACCAGGGCGGACGGGACCCAGTACTTC
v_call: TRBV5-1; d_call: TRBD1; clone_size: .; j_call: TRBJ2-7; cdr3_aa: CASSLAGTGPPYEQYF; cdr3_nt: TGCGCCAGCAGCTTGGCCGGGACAGGGCCCCCCTACGAGCAGTACTTC
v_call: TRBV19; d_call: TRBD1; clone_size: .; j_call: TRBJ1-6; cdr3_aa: CASSPQGAMGNSPLHF; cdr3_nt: TGTGCCAGTAGCCCCCAGGGGGCTATGGGCAATTCACCCCTCCACTTT
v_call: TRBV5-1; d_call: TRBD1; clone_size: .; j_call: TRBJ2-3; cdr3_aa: CASSWGQFTDTQYF; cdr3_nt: TGCGCCAGCAGCTGGGGACAGTTCACAGATACGCAGTATTTT
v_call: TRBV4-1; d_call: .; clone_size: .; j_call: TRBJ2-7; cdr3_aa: CASSQEVPKRGEQYF; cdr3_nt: TGCGCCAGCAGCCAAGAAGTACCGAAAAGAGGCGAGCAGTACTTC
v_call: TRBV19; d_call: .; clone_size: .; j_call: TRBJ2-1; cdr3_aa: CASSMDGTSYNEQFF; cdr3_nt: TGTGCCAGTAGTATGGACGGGACTTCCTACAATGAGCAGTTCTTC
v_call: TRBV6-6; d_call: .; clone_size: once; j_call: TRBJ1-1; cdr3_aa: CASSSGGLRAEAFF; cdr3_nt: TGTGCCAGCAGTTCCGGGGGACTAAGGGCTGAAGCTTTCTTT
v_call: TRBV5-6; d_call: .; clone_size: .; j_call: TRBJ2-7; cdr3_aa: CASSPRVKYEQYF; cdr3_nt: TGTGCCAGCAGCCCCAGGGTTAAATACGAGCAGTACTTC
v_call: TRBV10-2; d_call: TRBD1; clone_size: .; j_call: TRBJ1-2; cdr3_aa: CASSGSSDRGYYGYTF; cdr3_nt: TGCGCCAGCAGTGGTTCTTCCGACAGGGGGTACTATGGCTACACCTTC
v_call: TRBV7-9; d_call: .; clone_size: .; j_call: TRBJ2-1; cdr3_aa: CASSPEQGWTLLYENEQFF; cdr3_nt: TGTGCCAGCAGCCCCGAGCAGGGGTGGACCTTGCTTTACGAGAATGAGCAGTTCTTC
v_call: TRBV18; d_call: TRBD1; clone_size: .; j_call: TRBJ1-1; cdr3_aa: CASSPARQGSRWNSEAFF; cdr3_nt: TGTGCCAGCTCACCAGCGAGACAGGGATCCAGGTGGAACTCTGAAGCTTTCTTT
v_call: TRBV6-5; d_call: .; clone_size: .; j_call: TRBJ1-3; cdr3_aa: CASSYRQHGNTIYF; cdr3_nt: TGTGCCAGCAGTTACCGACAGCACGGAAACACCATATATTTT
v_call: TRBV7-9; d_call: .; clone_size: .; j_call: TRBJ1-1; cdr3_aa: CASTQGSMNTEAFF; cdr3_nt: TGTGCCAGCACCCAGGGGTCCATGAACACTGAAGCTTTCTTT
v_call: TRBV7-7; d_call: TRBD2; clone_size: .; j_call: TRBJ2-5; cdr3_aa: CASSLGGRAEETQYF; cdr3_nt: TGTGCCAGCAGCTTAGGCGGGAGGGCGGAAGAGACCCAGTACTTC
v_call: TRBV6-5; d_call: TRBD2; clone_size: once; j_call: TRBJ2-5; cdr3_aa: CASSLGWEGSTQYF; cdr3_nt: TGTGCCAGCAGTTTGGGTTGGGAGGGGAGCACCCAGTACTTC
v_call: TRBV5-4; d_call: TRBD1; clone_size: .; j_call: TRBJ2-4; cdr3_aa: CASSRPNGQGLTTGNIQYF; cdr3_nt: TGTGCCAGCAGCCGGCCGAACGGACAGGGGTTGACTACCGGAAACATTCAGTACTTC
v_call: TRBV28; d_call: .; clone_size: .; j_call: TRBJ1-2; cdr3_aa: CASTLTPGGRGYTF; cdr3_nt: TGTGCCAGCACCCTGACCCCGGGGGGTAGGGGCTACACCTTC
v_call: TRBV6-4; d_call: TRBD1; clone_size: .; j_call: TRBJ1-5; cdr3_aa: CASSVLWSRTGVGNQPQHF; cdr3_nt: TGTGCCAGCAGTGTTTTGTGGAGTAGAACAGGGGTCGGCAATCAGCCCCAGCATTTT
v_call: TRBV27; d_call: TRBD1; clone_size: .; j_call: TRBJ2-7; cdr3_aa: CASSAGQGAYEQYF; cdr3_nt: TGTGCCAGCAGTGCGGGACAGGGCGCCTACGAGCAGTACTTC
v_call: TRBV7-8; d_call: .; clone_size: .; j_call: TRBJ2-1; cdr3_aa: CASSPITAAGNEQFF; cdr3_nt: TGTGCCAGCAGCCCCATCACCGCCGCCGGCAATGAGCAGTTCTTC
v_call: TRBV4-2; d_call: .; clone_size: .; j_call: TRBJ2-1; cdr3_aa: CASSQEEAEVGNEQFF; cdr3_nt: TGTGCCAGCAGCCAAGAGGAGGCAGAAGTGGGCAATGAGCAGTTCTTC
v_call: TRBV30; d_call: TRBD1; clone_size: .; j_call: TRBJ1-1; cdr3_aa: CAWHRDRVDTEAFF; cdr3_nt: TGTGCCTGGCACCGGGACAGGGTTGACACTGAAGCTTTCTTT
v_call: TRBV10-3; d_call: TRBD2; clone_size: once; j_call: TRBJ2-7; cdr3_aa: CAISETALAGGSYEQYF; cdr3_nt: TGTGCCATCAGTGAGACTGCTCTAGCGGGGGGCTCCTACGAGCAGTACTTC
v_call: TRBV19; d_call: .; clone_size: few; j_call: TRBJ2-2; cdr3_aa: CASSMQHSYTGELFF; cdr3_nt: TGTGCCAGTAGTATGCAGCACAGCTACACCGGGGAGCTGTTTTTT
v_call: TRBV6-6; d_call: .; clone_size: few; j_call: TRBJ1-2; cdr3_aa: CASSSAVNYGYTF; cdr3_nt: TGTGCCAGCAGTTCCGCAGTCAACTATGGCTACACCTTC
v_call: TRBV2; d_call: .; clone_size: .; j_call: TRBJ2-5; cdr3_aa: CASSGRAKGETQYF; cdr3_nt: TGTGCCAGCAGTGGTAGGGCCAAGGGGGAGACCCAGTACTTC
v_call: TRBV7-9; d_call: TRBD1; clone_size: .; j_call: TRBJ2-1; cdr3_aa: CASSFFSPGVGGAILPFF; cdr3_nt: TGTGCCAGCAGCTTTTTCAGTCCGGGTGTAGGGGGCGCGATTCTACCCTTCTTC
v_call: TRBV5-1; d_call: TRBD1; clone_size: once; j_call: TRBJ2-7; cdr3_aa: CASSPDRTGSYEQYF; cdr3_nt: TGCGCCAGCAGCCCGGACAGGACGGGGTCCTACGAGCAGTACTTC
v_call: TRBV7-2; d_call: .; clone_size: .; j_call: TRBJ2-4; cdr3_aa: CASSLAFSDIQYF; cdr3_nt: TGTGCCAGCAGCTTAGCATTTTCGGACATTCAGTACTTC
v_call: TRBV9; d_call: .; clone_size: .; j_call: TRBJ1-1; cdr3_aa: CASSGGLSTEAFF; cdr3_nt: TGTGCCAGCAGCGGAGGACTGAGCACTGAAGCTTTCTTT
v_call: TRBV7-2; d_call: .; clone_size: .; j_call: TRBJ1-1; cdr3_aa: CASSSLGRGTEAFF; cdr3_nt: TGTGCCAGCAGCTCCCTCGGGAGGGGCACTGAAGCTTTCTTT
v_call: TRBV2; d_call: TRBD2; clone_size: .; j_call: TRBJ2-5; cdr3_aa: CASSLAGGRETQYF; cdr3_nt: TGTGCCAGCAGCCTAGCGGGGGGGCGGGAGACCCAGTACTTC
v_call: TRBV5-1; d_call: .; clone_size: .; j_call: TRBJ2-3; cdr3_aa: CASQRGGGTDTQYF; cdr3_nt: TGCGCCAGCCAAAGGGGGGGCGGCACAGATACGCAGTATTTT
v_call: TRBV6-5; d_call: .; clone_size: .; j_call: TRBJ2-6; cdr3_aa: CASSSRGYGANVLTF; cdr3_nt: TGTGCCAGCAGTTCCAGGGGATATGGGGCCAACGTCCTGACTTTC
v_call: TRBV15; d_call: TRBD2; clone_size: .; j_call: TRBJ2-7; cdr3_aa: CATSRGPAGLYEQYF; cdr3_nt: TGTGCCACCAGCAGAGGTCCAGCGGGATTGTACGAGCAGTACTTC
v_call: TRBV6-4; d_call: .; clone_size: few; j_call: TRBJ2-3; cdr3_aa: CASSDSQGPDTQYF; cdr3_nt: TGTGCCAGCAGTGACTCGCAGGGGCCAGATACGCAGTATTTT
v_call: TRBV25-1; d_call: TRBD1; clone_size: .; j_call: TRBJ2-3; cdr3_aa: CASSEFGQGSDTQYF; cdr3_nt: TGTGCCAGCAGTGAATTCGGACAGGGGTCAGATACGCAGTATTTT
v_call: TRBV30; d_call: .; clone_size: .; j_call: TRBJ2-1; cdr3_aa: CAWSGQGIGEQFF; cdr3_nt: TGTGCCTGGAGCGGGCAGGGGATCGGGGAGCAGTTCTTC
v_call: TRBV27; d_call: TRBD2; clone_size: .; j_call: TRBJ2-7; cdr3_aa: CASSWASGVNEQYF; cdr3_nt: TGTGCCAGCAGTTGGGCTAGCGGGGTCAACGAGCAGTACTTC
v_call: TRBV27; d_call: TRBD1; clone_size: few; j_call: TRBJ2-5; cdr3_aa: CASSSTGVYETQYF; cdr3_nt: TGTGCCAGCAGTTCGACAGGGGTGTATGAGACCCAGTACTTC